The rows below give T cell receptor beta chains drawn from one sample of a study of cytomegalovirus exposure and HLA in healthy donors. Generated by immunoSEQ multiplex PCR, the TCRdb table keeps only in-frame clones and is missing some. The sample has about 120,000 clones, over 60% seen once. What was sequenced was PBMCs. The receptors shown here come from a woman aged 30 to 39 in good health and CMV-seronegative. CDR3s include the opening cysteine and the closing phenylalanine or tryptophan. D genes are given only for firm matches. Clone size is stated in some rows and not others, as once, few, many or a class when expanded.

TGTGCCAGTAGTATCGCGGGGAGGAGCAATCAGCCCCAGCATTTT CASSIAGRSNQPQHF - TRBV19 15 - TRBJ1-5
TGTGCCAGTGGTATCTTAGCGGGCGGCGTCGGGGAGCTGTTTTTT CASGILAGGVGELFF TRBD2 TRBV19 15 - TRBJ2-2
TGCGCCAGCAGCCAGGCATCAATCTCCGGGACAGGTGCAAATTTCTATGGCTACACCTTC CASSQASISGTGANFYGYTF TRBD1 TRBV4-1 20 - TRBJ1-2
TGTGCCAGCAGTTCCTGGACAGGGGAGATGGCGAGGGATTCACCCCTCCACTTT CASSSWTGEMARDSPLHF TRBD1 TRBV2 18 - TRBJ1-6
TGTGCCAGCACTCGAGCGGGGGAGCAGTACTTC CASTRAGEQYF TRBD2 TRBV7-9 11 - TRBJ2-7
TGTGCCAGCAGCCCCCTCATAGGCACAGATACGCAGTATTTT CASSPLIGTDTQYF - TRBV9 14 - TRBJ2-3
TGTGCCAGCAGCTCCCGACAGGGGCGGGATGGGCTCGGGGAGCTGTTTTTT CASSSRQGRDGLGELFF TRBD1 TRBV7-6 17 - TRBJ2-2
TGTGCCAGCGCGACTAGCGGGAGGGCCGCCGAGCAGTTCTTC CASATSGRAAEQFF TRBD2 TRBV25-1 14 few TRBJ2-1
TGTGCCAGCAGCGTAGATCGCCGCGGGAGGGCCCTTAATGAGCAGTTCTTC CASSVDRRGRALNEQFF TRBD2 TRBV9 17 - TRBJ2-1
TGTGCCAGCAGCTTAATAAGGGGCACAACCTACGAGCAGTACTTC CASSLIRGTTYEQYF - TRBV7-9 15 - TRBJ2-7
TGTGCCAGCAGCTCACCCAGTCAGCCCCAGCATTTT CASSSPSQPQHF - TRBV7-9 12 - TRBJ1-5
TGTGCCAGCAGTGAAAGTTTCGGGGGAAATGAGCAGTTCTTC CASSESFGGNEQFF - TRBV2 14 - TRBJ2-1
TGCGCCAGCAGCCAAGCGCGGGAGGCCCCCACAGATACGCAGTATTTT CASSQAREAPTDTQYF TRBD2 TRBV4-3 16 few TRBJ2-3
TGTGCCAGTAGTATAGATTTTGGACTCTCCTACAATGAGCAGTTCTTC CASSIDFGLSYNEQFF - TRBV19 16 - TRBJ2-1
TGTGCCAGCAGACGGACTAGCGGGACAGATACGCAGTATTTT CASRRTSGTDTQYF TRBD2 TRBV2 14 few TRBJ2-3
TGTGCCAGCAGTTTGTCAGCCGGGACAGGGAACAACGAGCAGTACTTC CASSLSAGTGNNEQYF TRBD1 TRBV27 16 - TRBJ2-7
TGTGCCAGCAGTTTAATGACAGCCAACTATGGCTACACCTTC CASSLMTANYGYTF - TRBV28 14 - TRBJ1-2
TGTGCCAGCAGCGTAGGTGGCCAGAATTCCTACGAGCAGTACTTC CASSVGGQNSYEQYF - TRBV9 15 few TRBJ2-7
TGTGCTAGCAGCCGGGACAGGGGAAGTGAGCAGTTCTTC CASSRDRGSEQFF TRBD1 TRBV7-7 13 - TRBJ2-1
TGCGCCAGCAGTCCTCTTACAGGGGGTCAGCCCCAGCATTTT CASSPLTGGQPQHF TRBD1 TRBV5-1 14 - TRBJ1-5